Below, 2 T cell receptor beta chains from the same sample are listed, as sequenced in a study of cytomegalovirus exposure and HLA in healthy donors (dated by TCRdb to about 2017). Library generation was performed with the immunoSEQ multiplex PCR assay. The multiplex PCR relied on a mix of 60 forward primers for TCR Vbeta segments and 13 reverse primers for TCR Jbeta segments. TCRdb re-hosts the immuneACCESS table, in-frame sequences only. Its copies lack some clones; in the studies checked, an unresolved V gene accounts for under half of them, and the cause for the rest is not known. The sample table records under 150,000 clones; roughly four fifths of these occur just once. The ten largest clones capture over 1% of the sample. Sequenced input: PBMCs. The receptor set was obtained from a boy younger than 18 in good health and CMV-seronegative.

Only a few counts were recorded for this clone. The genes are TRBV6-6 and TRBJ1-1, with 7 nucleotides matching TRBD1. CDR3 length equals 14 residues. Per germline, CDR1 MNHNY and CDR2 SVGAGI (reference sequence). J was trimmed by 5 bases and V by 7 bases; bases with no gene match: 10. CDR3 coding DNA: TGTGCCAGCAATCTAGCCGACAGGGTTACTGAAGCTTTCTTT. Protein sequence: CASNLADRVTEAFF.

The rearrangement links TRBV28 to TRBJ2-5, with unresolved D. This CDR3 comprises 13 residues. Germline CDR1 MDHEN, CDR2 SYDVKM. V lost 3 bases and J lost 5, with 10 bases in between. CDR3 sequence (DNA): TGTGCCAGCAGTTTCGCGGCAAAGGAGACCCAGTACTTC. It yields the protein CASSFAAKETQYF.